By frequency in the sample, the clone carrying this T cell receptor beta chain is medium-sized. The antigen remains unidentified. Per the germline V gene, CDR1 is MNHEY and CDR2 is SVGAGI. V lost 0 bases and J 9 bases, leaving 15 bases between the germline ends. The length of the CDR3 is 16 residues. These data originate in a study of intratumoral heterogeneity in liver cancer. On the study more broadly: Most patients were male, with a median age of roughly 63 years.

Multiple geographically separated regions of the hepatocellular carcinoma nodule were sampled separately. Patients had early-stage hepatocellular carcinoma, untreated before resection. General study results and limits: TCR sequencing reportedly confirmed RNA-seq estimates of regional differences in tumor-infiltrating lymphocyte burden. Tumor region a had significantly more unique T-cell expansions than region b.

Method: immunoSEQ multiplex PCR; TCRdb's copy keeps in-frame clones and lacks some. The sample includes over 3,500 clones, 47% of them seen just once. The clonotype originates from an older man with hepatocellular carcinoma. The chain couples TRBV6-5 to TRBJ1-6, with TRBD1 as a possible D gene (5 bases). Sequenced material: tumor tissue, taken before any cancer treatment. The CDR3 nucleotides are TGTGCCAGCAGTTACTCCAGGGTAGGGTTGGCTTCACCCCTCCACTTT. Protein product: CASSYSRVGLASPLHF.